A single sample is the source of the 32 T cell receptor beta chains below, sequenced in a study of blood T cell repertoires in COVID-19. Sequencing used immunoSEQ multiplex PCR; TCRdb keeps in-frame clones, though not all of them. The table shows about 170,000 clones, with around four fifths occurring only once. Specimen: peripheral blood. These receptor sequences come from a woman of 80 years or more with COVID-19, enrolled during active disease.

The rearrangement uses TRBV21-1 and TRBJ2-7; no DNA check was done on the table's D call, TRBD2. TRBV21-1 is a recognized pseudogene. The CDR3 loop spans 17 amino acids. CDR3: CASSKGPRRRDSYEQYF. Written as DNA, the CDR3 is TGTGCCAGCAGCAAAGGACCTCGGCGACGGGACTCCTACGAGCAGTACTTC.

The chain carries TRBV7-8 and TRBJ2-7; possible D gene TRBD2, 7 bases. The CDR3 totals 17 residues. Trimming stripped 5 bases from V and 6 bases from J, with 26 bases between. Germline CDR1 SGHVS, CDR2 FQNEAQ. CDR3 sequence (DNA): TGTGCCAGCAGCCGAAGGGGCTCGGGGGGCCAAGGTGGCGAGCAGTACTTC. It translates to CASSRRGSGGQGGEQYF.

The chain is built from TRBV2 and TRBJ2-5, with D possibly matching TRBD2 (6 bases). Germline CDR1 is SNHLY and CDR2 is FYNNEI. The CDR3 runs 15 residues. V lost 3 bases and J lost 5, with 16 bases in between. CDR3 bases: TGTGCCAGCAGTGACGTAGTGGGAGGAGCCGAGACCCAGTACTTC. This translates into CASSDVVGGAETQYF.

The rearrangement uses TRBV9 and TRBJ1-2; TRBD1 is a possible D gene (5 bases). There are 15 residues in the CDR3. The V gene's germline CDR1 is SGDLS and CDR2 YYNGEE. The ends were cut back, 1 base at V and 5 bases at J, with 15 bases in the middle. DNA of the CDR3: TGTGCCAGCAGCGTACGTGGGGGAGGGGAGTATGGCTACACCTTC. It translates to CASSVRGGGEYGYTF.

This chain links TRBV19 with TRBJ1-5, with a weak D call TRBD1 (6 bases). Germline values: CDR1 LNHDA, CDR2 SQIVND (reference sequence). Trimming removed 7 bases from V and 5 bases from J, with 12 bases in between. The CDR3 sequence is 13 residues long. CDR3 in DNA: TGTGCCAGTACCAAGGACAGCTATCAGCCCCAGCATTTT. The encoded protein is CASTKDSYQPQHF.

The chain couples TRBV5-1 to TRBJ2-2; D perhaps matches TRBD2 (6 bases). Germline loops: CDR1 SGHRS, CDR2 YFSETQ. The CDR3 has 13 residues. Trimming removed 5 bases at V and 6 bases at J, with 11 bases between. The CDR3 loop is CASRPGGSGELFF. CDR3 coding DNA: TGCGCCAGCAGGCCCGGAGGGTCCGGGGAGCTGTTTTTT. The full variable domain, in which reference TRBV5-1 and TRBJ2-2 provide the parts outside the CDR3, is KAGVTQTPRYLIKTRGQQVTLSCSPISGHRSVSWYQQTPGQGLQFLFEYFSETQRNKGNFPGRFSGRQFSNSRSEMNVSTLELGDSALYLCASRPGGSGELFFGEGSRLTVL.

This sequence joins TRBV5-1 and TRBJ1-6, with TRBD1 matching over 8 bases. The V segment lost 4 bases and the J segment 8 bases; nucleotides outside the gene matches: 2. The CDR3 has 13 amino acids. CDR1 is SGHRS, CDR2 YFSETQ, per germline. CDR3: CASSKDRDSPLHF. The CDR3 nucleotides read TGCGCCAGCAGCAAGGACAGGGATTCACCCCTCCACTTT.

V usage is TRBV4-1 and J usage is TRBJ1-4, with D tentatively TRBD1 (6 bases). V was cut by 1 base and J by 3 bases, with 15 bases left in between. This CDR3 comprises 17 residues. The germline gives CDR1 MGHRA, CDR2 YSYEKL. For the CDR3, the DNA is TGCGCCAGCAGCCAAGCGGGGGGGGCAGGAGCTAATGAAAAACTGTTTTTT. Translated: CASSQAGGAGANEKLFF.

V gene TRBV21-1 combines with J gene TRBJ1-5. TRBV21-1 is classified as a pseudogene. CDR3 size: 17 residues. The CDR3 is CASSKGEEGCPDQPQHF. The CDR3, as DNA: TGTGCCAGCAGCAAAGGGGAGGAGGGATGTCCGGATCAGCCCCAGCATTTT.

This chain connects TRBV10-3 to TRBJ2-3; 11 bases align to TRBD2. The germline V gene encodes CDR1 ENHRY and CDR2 SYGVKD. The CDR3 covers 15 residues. Unmatched junction bases numbered 11, after V lost 10 bases and J lost 5 bases. DNA of the CDR3: TGTGCCACCGTAGCGGGAGGGCCGGACAGAGATACGCAGTATTTT. Amino acids: CATVAGGPDRDTQYF.

In this sample, this clone turned up once. The chain has TRBV5-1 and TRBJ2-2, with TRBD2 matching over 8 bases. Germline V gene sequence: CDR1 SGHRS, CDR2 YFSETQ. This CDR3 has 16 residues. The ends lost 6 bases at V and 6 bases at J; junction bases unmatched: 13. CDR3 DNA: TGCGCCAGCACGAAGCAGGGGACTAGTTCACCCGGGGAGCTGTTTTTT. It yields the protein CASTKQGTSSPGELFF.

Here the CDR3 reads CASSQVRGGPNDEQFF. CDR3 in DNA: TGTGCCAGCAGCCAAGTCCGGGGGGGGCCTAACGATGAGCAGTTCTTC. J is TRBJ2-1 and V is TRBV14; 8 nucleotides agree with TRBD2. This CDR3 spans 16 amino acids. J gave up 8 bases and V 1 base, and 10 bases lay outside the gene matches. CDR1 is SGHDN, CDR2 FVKESK, per germline.

J is TRBJ2-1 and V is TRBV4-1, with a possible D match to TRBD2 (5 bases). CDR3 length: 16 amino acids. CDR1 MGHRA and CDR2 YSYEKL come from the germline V gene. V lost 0 bases and J lost 8, with 17 bases in between. CDR3 in amino acids: CASSQDIASPGDEQFF. In DNA, the CDR3 is TGCGCCAGCAGCCAAGATATCGCCTCACCCGGGGATGAGCAGTTCTTC.

This chain connects TRBV7-2 to TRBJ2-3, with D possibly matching TRBD2 (5 bases). Germline values: CDR1 SGHTA, CDR2 FQGNSA. The V end lost 4 bases, the J end lost 2 bases, and 13 bases lay between the germline ends. This CDR3 has 15 residues. The CDR3 nucleotides read TGTGCCAGCAGCTCCGGGGTCTCCATCACAGATACGCAGTATTTT. Translated, it gives CASSSGVSITDTQYF.

This chain links TRBV2 with TRBJ2-1; 9 bases map to TRBD2. CDR1 is SNHLY, CDR2 FYNNEI, per germline. The CDR3 contains 15 residues. J lost 6 bases, V lost 6 bases, and 9 bases had no gene match. DNA of the CDR3: TGTGCCAGCAGGGCGTTAGCGGGGGTTGCCAATGAGCAGTTCTTC. As protein: CASRALAGVANEQFF.

The J gene is TRBJ1-2, the V gene TRBV3-1 (or the pseudogene TRBV3-2); D remains unclear. V lost 0 bases and J lost 9, with 8 bases in between. The CDR3 length is 12 residues. The germline V gene encodes CDR1 LGHDT and CDR2 YNNKEL (reference sequence). CDR3 sequence reads: CASSQEPRSYTF. CDR3 coding DNA: TGTGCCAGCAGCCAAGAACCGCGTAGCTACACCTTC.

The chain recombines TRBV28 with TRBJ1-2; TRBD1 matches at 7 bases. V was pared by 11 bases and J by 2 bases, with 8 bases of the junction left unmatched. The V gene's germline CDR1 is MDHEN and CDR2 SYDVKM. The CDR3 is 13 residues long. CDR3 sequence (DNA): TGTGCCTGCGTTCAGGGGGTGAACTATGGCTACACCTTC. Translation gives CACVQGVNYGYTF.

The rearrangement joins TRBV3-1 (or the pseudogene TRBV3-2) to TRBJ2-1, with a tentative D call TRBD2 (6 bases). This CDR3 region has 14 residues. Trimming left V 3 bases short and J 4 bases short, with 10 bases between. Germline V gene data show CDR1 as LGHDT and CDR2 as YNNKEL (reference sequence). The CDR3 sequence: CASSQGLAYNEQFF. The CDR3 DNA reads TGTGCCAGCAGCCAGGGTCTAGCGTACAATGAGCAGTTCTTC.

The genes are TRBV3-1 (or the pseudogene TRBV3-2) and TRBJ1-2, with 10 nucleotides matching TRBD1. This CDR3 has 14 amino acids. CDR1 is LGHDT and CDR2 is YNNKEL in the germline V gene (reference sequence). V trimming: 5 bases; J trimming: 7 bases; junction bases outside the gene matches: 7. CDR3 nucleotide sequence: TGTGCCAGCAGCGAAGCCGGACAGGGGGTTGGCTACACCTTC. This translates into CASSEAGQGVGYTF.

The chain couples TRBV3-1 (or the pseudogene TRBV3-2) to TRBJ1-5; no clear D. Trimming took off 8 bases at V and 0 bases at J, with 14 bases between the two ends. CDR1 is LGHDT, CDR2 YNNKEL, per germline (reference sequence). The CDR3 spans 15 residues. CDR3 sequence: CASGSDGVSNQPQHF. CDR3 in DNA: TGTGCCAGCGGCTCAGACGGAGTTAGCAATCAGCCCCAGCATTTT.

There are a few counts of this clone. The chain combines TRBV4-1 with TRBJ2-5; the D is unclear. CDR1 MGHRA and CDR2 YSYEKL come from the germline V gene. V was shortened by 1 base and J by 3 bases, with 9 bases between the two germline ends. The CDR3 is 14 amino acids. This CDR3 reads CASSQVRLEETQYF. CDR3 coding DNA: TGCGCCAGCAGCCAAGTGCGGCTGGAAGAGACCCAGTACTTC.

At least ten counts were recorded for this clone. The V and J genes are TRBV12-5 and TRBJ1-6; D is uncertain. The CDR3 extends over 12 amino acids. Germline values: CDR1 LGHNT, CDR2 FRNRAP. V was pared by 2 bases and J by 9 bases, with 5 bases between. CDR3 loop: CASGLPRSPLHF. CDR3 bases: TGTGCTAGTGGTTTGCCCCGTTCACCCCTCCACTTT.

V usage is TRBV18 and J usage is TRBJ1-1, with TRBD1 matching 10 bases. From germline, CDR1 is KGHSH and CDR2 LQKENI. After removal of 2 bases from V and 3 bases from J, the junction contained 12 bases not matched to a gene. This CDR3 region has 18 residues. For the CDR3, the DNA is TGTGCCAGCTCACCATTGTTTTTGCGACAGGGGGCGTACACTGAAGCTTTCTTT. Its translation: CASSPLFLRQGAYTEAFF.

The chain combines TRBV28 with TRBJ1-1; 10 nucleotides agree with TRBD1. Germline CDR1 is MDHEN and CDR2 is SYDVKM. CDR3 length equals 15 residues. With V trimmed by 8 bases and J by 4 bases, 10 bases remained unmatched. Written as DNA, the CDR3 is TGTGCCAGCCGGCGACAGGGGGCGGGGGGCACTGAAGCTTTCTTT. This sequence encodes CASRRQGAGGTEAFF.

The chain employs TRBV9 and TRBJ2-3; 11 bases fit TRBD2. Germline CDR1 is SGDLS and CDR2 is YYNGEE. With V trimmed by 4 bases and J by 1 base, 2 bases remained unmatched. The CDR3 runs 15 residues. CDR3 in DNA: TGTGCCAGCAGCAAACTAGCGGGAGGCACAGATACGCAGTATTTT. Its translation is CASSKLAGGTDTQYF. Based on the CDR3 plus reference TRBV9 and TRBJ2-3, the full variable domain is DSGVTQTPKHLITATGQRVTLRCSPRSGDLSVYWYQQSLDQGLQFLIQYYNGEERAKGNILERFSAQQFPDLHSELNLSSLELGDSALYFCASSKLAGGTDTQYFGPGTRLTVL.

The chain combines TRBV2 with TRBJ1-6; possibly TRBD1 for D (6 bases). The CDR3 is 15 amino acids. From germline, CDR1 is SNHLY and CDR2 FYNNEI. V lost 6 bases and J 6 bases, leaving 15 bases between the germline ends. CDR3 in amino acids: CASSAGGAGNSPLHF. The CDR3 DNA follows: TGTGCCAGCAGCGCCGGGGGGGCGGGTAATTCACCCCTCCACTTT.

There are a few counts of this clone. The genes are TRBV7-2 and TRBJ2-2; TRBD1 matches at 9 bases. Losses at the gene ends were 7 bases for V and 4 bases for J; bases not matched to a gene: 4. The CDR3 has 14 residues. Germline CDR1 is SGHTA and CDR2 is FQGNSA. The CDR3 spells CASTPGQGTGELFF. CDR3 nucleotide sequence: TGTGCCAGCACTCCGGGACAGGGCACCGGGGAGCTGTTTTTT.

The rearrangement joins TRBV6-5 to TRBJ2-2, with D possibly TRBD1 on 5 matching bases. CDR3 length equals 14 residues. V gave up 5 bases and J gave up 5 bases, with 12 bases separating them. Germline CDR1 is MNHEY and CDR2 is SVGAGI. CDR3 nucleotide sequence: TGTGCCAGCAGTATTCGGACAAAGACCGGGGAGCTGTTTTTT. Its translation is CASSIRTKTGELFF.

The chain joins TRBV7-3 to TRBJ2-3; D is unresolved. Trimming took off 4 bases at V and 1 base at J, with 9 bases between the two ends. Germline lookup yields CDR1 SGHTA and CDR2 FQGTGA. The CDR3 is made up of 14 amino acids. In DNA form, the CDR3 reads TGTGCCAGCAGCTCCCGCCCGGGCACAGATACGCAGTATTTT. It codes for CASSSRPGTDTQYF.

The chain carries TRBV3-1 (or the pseudogene TRBV3-2) and TRBJ1-1, with D unclear. Per germline, CDR1 LGHDT and CDR2 YNNKEL (reference sequence). V dropped 3 bases and J dropped 6 bases, with 11 bases sitting between them. CDR3 length: 13 residues. As DNA, the CDR3 is TGTGCCAGCAGCCAGTCGAGAAGCGCTGAAGCTTTCTTT. Protein product: CASSQSRSAEAFF.

This sequence joins TRBV19 and TRBJ1-5; 9 nucleotides match TRBD1. Germline V CDR1 and CDR2: LNHDA, SQIVND (reference sequence). CDR3 length: 18 residues. V lost 7 bases, J lost 4 bases, and 17 bases stayed unmatched. The CDR3 sequence is CASNRGRDRVVGNQPQHF. The DNA for the CDR3 is TGTGCCAGTAACCGAGGGCGGGACAGGGTCGTGGGAAATCAGCCCCAGCATTTT.

The V call is TRBV5-1, the J call TRBJ2-5; weak D call: TRBD2 (5 bases). V was pared by 0 bases and J by 5 bases, with 11 bases between. This CDR3 region has 14 residues. The germline V gene has CDR1 SGHRS and CDR2 YFSETQ. CDR3: CASSLERAEETQYF. The CDR3 coding sequence is TGCGCCAGCAGCTTGGAGAGGGCCGAGGAGACCCAGTACTTC.